The 14 T cell receptor beta chains reported below all come from one sample, sequenced in a study of early T cells in non-severe SARS-CoV-2 infection. Each CDR3 protein is one row after TCRdb ran MiXCR on the 5' RACE reads. The table records around 30,000 distinct CDR3 sequences, approximately 5.9% of them present only once. The sample comprised whole blood. The receptor source for this set is an adult who was a healthcare worker with PCR-confirmed SARS-CoV-2 infection or an uninfected control (not recorded which).

The sample holds many counts of this clonotype. The genes are TRBV3-1 and TRBJ2-1; the match to TRBD1 covers 9 bases. V lost 1 base, J lost 8 bases, and 6 bases stayed unmatched. The CDR3 spans 15 residues. Germline V gene lookup returns CDR1 LGHDT and CDR2 YNNKEL (reference sequence). The CDR3 DNA follows: TGTGCCAGCAGCCAAGTGGGACAGGGTTTCCATGAGCAGTTCTTC. Translating gives CASSQVGQGFHEQFF.

This clonotype has a handful of counts. The chain uses TRBV28 and TRBJ2-7, with TRBD1 as a possible D gene (6 bases). The germline V gene encodes CDR1 MDHEN and CDR2 SYDVKM. Trimming cost V 7 bases and J 3 bases, with 19 bases left between them. The CDR3 totals 15 residues. The CDR3 nucleotides read TGTGCCAGCACCACCCCCACAGGGTCAATCTACGAGCAGTACTTC. It yields the protein CASTTPTGSIYEQYF.

This clonotype was seen ten or more times. This chain links TRBV28 with TRBJ2-4; 7 bases agree with TRBD1. V shed 7 bases, J shed 3 bases, and the junction held 6 bases outside the gene matches. Per the germline V gene, CDR1 is MDHEN and CDR2 is SYDVKM. This CDR3 is 14 amino acids long. The CDR3 reads CASTGDRVKNIQYF. The CDR3 bases are TGTGCCAGCACCGGTGACAGGGTCAAAAACATTCAGTACTTC.

The V and J genes are TRBV27 and TRBJ2-7; D is undetermined. V lost 2 bases and J 0 bases, leaving 11 bases between the germline ends. The CDR3 consists of 15 residues. CDR1 MNHEY and CDR2 SMNVEV come from the germline V gene (reference sequence). CDR3 nucleotides: TGTGCCAGCAGTTTAGACTGGCGGAACTCCTACGAGCAGTACTTC. Translating it yields CASSLDWRNSYEQYF.

This clonotype has only a few counts. The V call is TRBV9, the J call TRBJ1-6, with 7 bases fitting TRBD1. Per the germline V gene, CDR1 is SGDLS and CDR2 is YYNGEE. The CDR3 extends over 15 amino acids. J gave up 5 bases and V 2 bases, and 4 bases lay outside the gene matches. The CDR3: CASSVGTANNSPLHF. The CDR3 DNA sequence: TGTGCCAGCAGCGTTGGGACAGCCAATAATTCACCCCTCCACTTT.

Many counts were recorded for this clonotype. This CDR3 reads CASSWYNEQFF. For the CDR3, the DNA is TGTGCCAGCAGCTGGTACAATGAGCAGTTCTTC. The rearrangement uses TRBV7-2 and TRBJ2-1; D is undetermined. CDR3 size: 11 residues. Germline CDR1 is SGHTA and CDR2 is FQGNSA. V gave up 4 bases and J gave up 4 bases, with 2 bases separating them. Full variable domain (missing parts from reference TRBV7-2 and TRBJ2-1): GAGVSQSPSNKVTEKGKDVELRCDPISGHTALYWYRQSLGQGLEFLIYFQGNSAPDKSGLPSDRFSAERTGGSVSTLTIQRTQQEDSAVYLCASSWYNEQFFGPGTRLTVL.

A few counts support this clonotype. The chain combines TRBV7-2 with TRBJ2-3; D is possibly TRBD1 or TRBD2 (5 bases each). V lost 3 bases to trimming and J lost 1 base, with 11 bases between them. The germline V gene encodes CDR1 SGHTA and CDR2 FQGNSA. The CDR3 sequence is 15 residues long. CDR3 loop: CASSFWGMGTDTQYF. CDR3 coding DNA: TGTGCCAGCAGCTTCTGGGGGATGGGCACAGATACGCAGTATTTT.

This clonotype was recorded at least ten times. V is TRBV27 and J is TRBJ2-4, with a weak D call TRBD1 (5 bases). V dropped 0 bases and J dropped 7 bases, with 13 bases sitting between them. The CDR3 loop spans 15 amino acids. The germline V gene has CDR1 MNHEY and CDR2 SMNVEV (reference sequence). DNA of the CDR3: TGTGCCAGCAGTTTATCGATACAGGTCAGGAACATTCAGTACTTC. Amino acids: CASSLSIQVRNIQYF.

This clonotype was recorded at least ten times. The chain carries TRBV7-8 and TRBJ2-2; 11 positions agree with TRBD2. Per germline, CDR1 SGHVS and CDR2 FQNEAQ. This CDR3 is built from 17 residues. Trimming at V came to 1 base and at J to 5 bases, leaving 6 bases not matched to a gene. In nucleotides, the CDR3 is TGTGCCAGCAGCTTAGAGCCCTGGACTAGCGGGACCGGGGAGCTGTTTTTT. Its translation is CASSLEPWTSGTGELFF. Together with reference TRBV7-8 and TRBJ2-2, the CDR3 gives the full variable domain: GAGVSQSPRYKVAKRGQDVALRCDPISGHVSLFWYQQALGQGPEFLTYFQNEAQLDKSGLPSDRFFAERPEGSVSTLKIQRTQQEDSAVYLCASSLEPWTSGTGELFFGEGSRLTVL.

This clonotype was seen at least ten times. The V gene is TRBV7-2, the J gene TRBJ1-2; no clear D. V dropped 6 bases and J dropped 8 bases, with 22 bases sitting between them. CDR1 and CDR2 from the germline V gene are SGHTA and FQGNSA. The CDR3 consists of 15 residues. The CDR3 sequence: CASSSLPTSGVGYTF. In DNA, the CDR3 is TGTGCCAGCAGTTCTCTACCCACAAGCGGGGTAGGCTACACCTTC.

The rearrangement links TRBV27 to TRBJ1-5; unclear D gene. Per germline, CDR1 MNHEY and CDR2 SMNVEV (reference sequence). The germline V and J ends were trimmed by 8 bases and 5 bases, with 7 bases remaining between them. This CDR3 region has 11 residues. The CDR3 bases are TGTGCCAGCCTCTTAGATCAGCCCCAGCATTTT. This gives the protein CASLLDQPQHF.

This clonotype was seen more than once but under ten times. CDR3 nucleotide sequence: TGTGCCATCAGTGAGGGCGGAAAATACAATGAGCAGTTCTTC. The encoded protein is CAISEGGKYNEQFF. The chain joins TRBV10-3 to TRBJ2-1; D remains ambiguous. The CDR3 has 14 residues. Looked up from germline, CDR1 is ENHRY and CDR2 is SYGVKD. Trimming stripped 2 bases from V and 4 bases from J, with 9 bases between.

This clonotype was observed at least ten times. The chain employs TRBV3-1 and TRBJ1-4; D is perhaps TRBD1 (5 bases). The germline V gene encodes CDR1 LGHDT and CDR2 YNNKEL (reference sequence). V dropped 4 bases and J dropped 13 bases, with 22 bases sitting between them. The CDR3 is 15 amino acids. The CDR3: CASSPLGTYEMGLFF. CDR3 DNA: TGTGCCAGCAGCCCTCTAGGGACCTACGAAATGGGACTGTTTTTT.

This chain connects TRBV2 to TRBJ1-5; D unresolved. Trimming shortened V by 4 bases and J by 9 bases, and 7 bases separated the two germline ends. Germline lookup yields CDR1 SNHLY and CDR2 FYNNEI. The CDR3 has 11 amino acids. In nucleotides, the CDR3 is TGTGCCAGCAGTGGCCGGGGGCCCCAGCATTTT. It specifies CASSGRGPQHF.